This T cell receptor beta chain was sequenced for a study of cytomegalovirus exposure and HLA in healthy donors. Libraries were prepared by immunoSEQ multiplex PCR; TCRdb keeps only in-frame clonotypes and omits some of them. The table lists about 160,000 clones, around 90% of them singletons. The germline gives CDR1 SGHTA, CDR2 FQGNSA. The CDR3 spans 15 residues. V was cut by 1 base and J by 1 base, with 9 bases left in between. Regarding this clone: Its antigen is still unknown.

Overall study results and limits: That first-cohort TCR clusters tended to co-occur in the roughly 120 validation repertoires was found in a later analysis. Among TCR beta chains, those listed as cytomegalovirus-associated numbered under 200. Reports described diagnosis of cytomegalovirus status by the classifier as highly specific and sensitive.

The chain is built from TRBV7-2 and TRBJ2-3, with D perhaps TRBD1 (5 bases). The sample comprised PBMCs. This clonotype was obtained from a man younger than 35 in good health and CMV-seronegative. In nucleotides, the CDR3 is TGTGCCAGCAGCTTAGGTGGGGCGGGCACAGATACGCAGTATTTT. It is translated as CASSLGGAGTDTQYF.